These 3 T cell receptor beta chains were all obtained from the same sample, sequenced in a study of Ad26.COV2.S vaccination and SARS-CoV-2 variants. Only in-frame clones appear in the TCRdb table, and some are missing; sequencing was by immunoSEQ multiplex PCR. The sample lists about 350,000 clones, roughly 94% occurring once. The specimen was peripheral blood, collected after recovery from COVID-19. The receptors were sampled from a human donor who had recovered from COVID-19.

The genes are TRBV18 and TRBJ2-5, with 10 nucleotides matching TRBD2. Germline V CDR1 and CDR2: KGHSH, LQKENI. The J segment lost 4 bases and the V segment lost 1 base, leaving 3 bases of the junction unmatched. This CDR3 contains 15 residues. This chain's CDR3 is CASSPQASGGETQYF. Here the CDR3 DNA reads TGTGCCAGCTCACCACAGGCTAGCGGGGGAGAGACCCAGTACTTC.

This CDR3 is CASSSDRAGNTIYF. The CDR3, as DNA: TGTGCCAGCAGCTCCGACAGGGCTGGAAACACCATATATTTT. This chain uses TRBV11-2 with TRBJ1-3, with 7 bases that match TRBD1. V gave up 4 bases and J gave up 2 bases; unmatched junction bases: 2. CDR3 length: 14 residues. CDR1 is SGHAT, CDR2 FQNNGV, per germline.

The V gene is TRBV7-9, the J gene TRBJ1-2; no clear D. The CDR3 consists of 15 residues. V lost 1 base and J lost 2, with 11 bases in between. Germline V lookup: CDR1 SEHNR, CDR2 FQNEAQ (reference sequence). The CDR3: CASSLEGGRNYGYTF. In DNA, the CDR3 is TGTGCCAGCAGCTTAGAGGGCGGACGGAACTATGGCTACACCTTC.